The following is a T cell receptor beta chain sequence with its context. With a J-beta primer mix and a sample-barcoded 5' primer, a second PCR ran about 7 to 12 cycles. In TCRdb, the 5' RACE reads were re-called with MiXCR into one record per CDR3 protein. This sample has roughly 700,000 distinct CDR3 sequences, with about a third found just once. The CDR3 length is 14 residues. Germline lookup yields CDR1 SNHLY and CDR2 FYNNEI. The J segment lost 1 base and the V segment lost 6 bases, leaving 3 bases of the junction unmatched. This record comes from a study of blood T cells in healthy people across ages.

The TCR sequence derives from an elderly woman in good health. The sample was blood. The V gene is TRBV2, the J gene TRBJ2-1; 7 nucleotides align to TRBD1. The CDR3 region has the DNA TGTGCCAGCAGGCAGGGGGTATCCTACAATGAGCAGTTCTTC. Protein sequence: CASRQGVSYNEQFF.